The rows below give T cell receptor beta chains drawn from one sample of a study of Ad26.COV2.S vaccination and SARS-CoV-2 variants. Profiling relied on immunoSEQ multiplex PCR, and the TCRdb table lists in-frame clones only, not all of them. The sample carries roughly 700,000 clones, roughly nine tenths recorded once. Sequences were derived from peripheral blood, sampled in a trial of Ad26.COV2.S vaccine versus placebo. The receptors derive from a person aged 18 to 59 who received the Ad26.COV2.S COVID-19 vaccine or a placebo. Both conserved end residues are part of each CDR3. The D gene is left open where the match is weak. Some rows have no size entry. The others give once, few or many, or a class for an expanded clone.

v_gene	d_gene	len	j_gene	abundance	CDR3aa	CDR3nt
TRBV27	.	14	TRBJ2-7	once	CASSPKGRGREQYF	TGTGCCAGCAGCCCTAAGGGACGAGGGAGGGAGCAGTACTTC
TRBV7-3	TRBD2	16	TRBJ2-1	once	CASNIADIAGVNEQFF	TGTGCCAGCAATATAGCGGACATAGCGGGGGTCAATGAGCAGTTCTTC
TRBV7-2	.	17	TRBJ2-7	once	CASSPQNHQTRVYEQYF	TGTGCCAGCAGCCCACAAAATCACCAGACTAGGGTCTACGAGCAGTACTTC
TRBV19	TRBD1	14	TRBJ1-1	.	CASAVTGGGTEAFF	TGTGCCAGCGCAGTGACAGGGGGTGGGACTGAAGCTTTCTTT
TRBV4-3	.	16	TRBJ2-5	.	CASSQDWREDLETQYF	TGCGCCAGCAGCCAAGATTGGAGGGAGGATCTAGAGACCCAGTACTTC
TRBV19	TRBD2	14	TRBJ2-1	.	CASELAGGGNEQFF	TGTGCCAGCGAGCTAGCGGGGGGGGGCAATGAGCAGTTCTTC
TRBV6-5	TRBD2	15	TRBJ2-7	.	CASRPWTSGSYEQYF	TGTGCCAGCAGACCCTGGACTAGCGGCTCCTACGAGCAGTACTTC
TRBV7-6	.	14	TRBJ2-7	few	CASSWDISSYEQYF	TGTGCCAGCAGCTGGGACATCAGCTCCTACGAGCAGTACTTC
TRBV7-2	TRBD1	14	TRBJ2-3	.	CASLRDRSTDTQYF	TGTGCCAGCCTCCGGGACAGGTCCACAGATACGCAGTATTTT
TRBV5-8	.	14	TRBJ2-3	.	CASSSGTSTDTQYF	TGTGCCAGCAGCTCAGGGACTAGCACAGATACGCAGTATTTT
TRBV30	TRBD2	16	TRBJ2-1	.	CAWNGGLAGGADEQFF	TGTGCCTGGAATGGAGGACTAGCGGGAGGGGCCGATGAGCAGTTCTTC
TRBV5-1	.	14	TRBJ2-1	.	CASSFGSGGDEQFF	TGCGCCAGCAGCTTTGGATCCGGGGGCGATGAGCAGTTCTTC
TRBV6-6	.	14	TRBJ1-1	.	CASKRGGGLAEAFF	TGTGCCAGCAAGCGAGGCGGGGGTCTCGCTGAAGCTTTCTTT
TRBV19	TRBD2	14	TRBJ2-1	.	CASSLVAGGYEQFF	TGTGCCAGTAGTTTAGTAGCGGGAGGTTATGAGCAGTTCTTC
TRBV4-2	.	15	TRBJ1-1	.	CASSHSREYYTEAFF	TGTGCCAGCAGCCACAGCAGGGAGTATTACACTGAAGCTTTCTTT
TRBV5-6	TRBD1	15	TRBJ1-6	.	CASSLRDRDISPLHF	TGTGCCAGCAGCTTGCGGGACAGGGACATTTCACCCCTCCACTTT
TRBV18	.	18	TRBJ2-6	.	CASSPNNIQRSGANVLTF	TGTGCCAGCTCACCGAACAACATACAGAGGTCTGGGGCCAACGTCCTGACTTTC
TRBV7-3	TRBD2	15	TRBJ2-1	.	CASSLLKRGSNEQFF	TGTGCCAGCAGCCTTCTCAAGCGGGGGAGCAATGAGCAGTTCTTC
TRBV20-1	.	13	TRBJ2-1	once	CSASSGGSNEQFF	TGCAGTGCTAGTAGTGGGGGTAGCAATGAGCAGTTCTTC
TRBV5-1	TRBD1	15	TRBJ2-7	.	CASSWDRDGSYEQYF	TGCGCCAGCAGCTGGGACAGAGATGGGTCCTACGAGCAGTACTTC
TRBV5-8	.	17	TRBJ2-1	.	CASSPRWANPLAGEQFF	TGTGCCAGCAGCCCCAGATGGGCCAACCCCCTTGCGGGTGAGCAGTTCTTC
TRBV9	.	14	TRBJ2-1	.	CASSVGLVFNEQFF	TGTGCCAGCAGCGTAGGACTAGTTTTCAATGAGCAGTTCTTC